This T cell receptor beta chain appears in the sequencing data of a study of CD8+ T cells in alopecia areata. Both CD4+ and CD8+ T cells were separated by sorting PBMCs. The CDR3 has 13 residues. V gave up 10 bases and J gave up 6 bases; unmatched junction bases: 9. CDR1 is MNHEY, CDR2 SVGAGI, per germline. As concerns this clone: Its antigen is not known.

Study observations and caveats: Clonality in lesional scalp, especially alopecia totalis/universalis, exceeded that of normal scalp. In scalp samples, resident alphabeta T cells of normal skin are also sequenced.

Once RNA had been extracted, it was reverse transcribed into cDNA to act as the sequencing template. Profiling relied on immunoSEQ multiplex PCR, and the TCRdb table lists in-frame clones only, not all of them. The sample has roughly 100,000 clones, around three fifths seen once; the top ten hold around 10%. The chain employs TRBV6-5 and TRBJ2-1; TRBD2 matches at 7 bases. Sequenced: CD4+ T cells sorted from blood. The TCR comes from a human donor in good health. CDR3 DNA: TGTGCCACCAAGCAGTGGGGGGGCAATGAGCAGTTCTTC. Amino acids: CATKQWGGNEQFF.